This T cell receptor beta chain was captured by sequencing in a study of blood T cell repertoires in COVID-19 (dated by TCRdb to about 2020). With regard to the full study: Samples from collaborators originated in the United States, Italy and Spain and spanned both the acute and convalescent phases of COVID-19. Where HLA class I and class II types were available, the types were taken from metadata supplied by the sample provider, not from assay-based typing. The repertoires were released in a freely available public database meant as a resource for research on the immune response to SARS-CoV-2. The samples were drawn from the first 160 participants of the ongoing ImmuneRACE study and from 950 to 1,500 subjects provided by 6 global collaborators. The dataset comprised deeply sampled blood TCRbeta repertoires from subjects exposed to, actively infected with, or recovered from COVID-19. A de-identified subject ID, COVID-19 status, age in years and sex were almost always included in the sample metadata. The material from the prospective study consisted of cDNA or gDNA derived from T cells, B-cell-depleted T cells, or PBMCs.

The immunoSEQ Assay, a bias-controlled multiplex PCR, was used to amplify TCRbeta CDR3 regions from genomic DNA. In the authors' own workflow: Nucleated cell counts per sample were estimated from amplification of reference gene primers within the assay. Sequence reads were collapsed and filtered to measure the absolute abundance of every unique TCRbeta CDR3 rearrangement. For each sample, productive Simpson clonality was calculated as the square root of Simpson's diversity index across productive rearrangements. As stored in TCRdb, this immuneACCESS dataset retains in-frame rearrangements with V and J assigned. A fraction of the clones does not appear; measured against another copy, unresolved V genes explain less than half of the discrepancy, and the remainder lacks a known reason. That table supplies the V and J calls and clone size; D and trimming were determined from the DNA. The sample data list approximately 150,000 clones, and approximately 86% of these were observed just once. The top ten constitute approximately 4% of the sample.

Points the paper makes about the study in general: Clinical and demographic metadata were provided uncurated, with the amount varying by source and participant.

In the prospective study, participants were roughly 18 to 89 years old, resided in fewer than 25 geographic areas of the United States, and were enrolled through a virtual design. To assign participants to cohorts, the prospective study relied on clinical history that participants themselves reported in a screening survey and a study questionnaire. A participant counted as exposed if, within 2 weeks of entering the study, that participant had been in contact with someone who had a PCR-confirmed or clinician-diagnosed COVID-19 case. In the prospective study, mobile phlebotomists collected whole blood, serum and a nasopharyngeal or oropharyngeal swab from each participant. Additional blood draws and questionnaires over an approximately 2-month period could optionally be provided by prospective study participants. Before DNA extraction, blood samples from the prospective study were shipped at room temperature or frozen.

Taking its sample share into account, this clone is medium-sized (0.01 to 0.1%). No cognate antigen has been identified for it. No clone much larger than this one lies a single base away; base qualities are absent. Including the terminal cysteine and phenylalanine, the CDR3 comprises 16 residues. Only CDR3 DNA is held: 48 bases, read in frame from base 1. The V and J ends are trimmed by 0 bases and 4 bases, leaving 13 bases between them. CDR1 and CDR2 are drawn from the germline V gene (reference sequence): LNHNV, YYDKDF. The V and J genes are TRBV15 and TRBJ2-1, with the D gene call left open. Sequencing used PBMCs or T cells enriched from blood (not recorded which). The source is a woman aged 35 to 49 who had been exposed to COVID-19. The nucleotide sequence reads as follows: TGTGCCACCAGCAGAGATCTTGCGAGCCAATACAATGAGCAGTTCTTC. The resulting protein is CATSRDLASQYNEQFF.